This T cell receptor beta chain was recovered during a study of control samples from healthy donors and cancer patients. Germline values: CDR1 SGHAT, CDR2 FQNNGV. This CDR3 comprises 13 residues. With regard to this clone: The junction does not match germline at one end; this may be a read error.

The data were produced by immunoSEQ multiplex PCR, yet TCRdb's version contains in-frame clones alone and is incomplete. There are some 57,000 clones in the sample; around 95% occur only once, and around 1.9% lies in the top ten. The sequencing input was blood. The genes are TRBV11-2 and TRBJ1-1, with a tentative D call TRBD1 (6 bases). This clonotype originated in a woman younger than 45 in good health. The CDR3 protein is CASSYTGTTEAFF. The DNA of the CDR3 is TGTGCCAGCAGCTACACCGGGACAACTGAGGCTTTCTTT.